This T cell receptor beta chain was identified in a study of blood T cell repertoires in COVID-19. In terms of age and location, participants ranged from roughly 18 to 95 years and lived in under 30 US areas. Assignments of participants to cohorts depended upon their own reported clinical history. Clones were sequenced by immunoSEQ multiplex PCR, and TCRdb holds only the in-frame ones, with some missing. The table records about 180,000 clones, nearly 80% of them present only once. Germline V gives CDR1 SGHRS, CDR2 YFSETQ. With V trimmed by 5 bases and J by 1 base, 9 bases remained unmatched. This CDR3 spans 15 amino acids.

The chain couples TRBV5-1 to TRBJ2-7; 7 bases map to TRBD1. What was sequenced was PBMCs or T cells enriched from blood (not recorded which). The TCR comes from a man aged 55-75 years who had been exposed to COVID-19. The CDR3, as DNA: TGCGCCAGCAGTTTACCGGGACAGCTTTCCTACGAGCAGTACTTC. Amino acid sequence: CASSLPGQLSYEQYF. The whole variable domain, filled in from reference TRBV5-1 and TRBJ2-7, reads KAGVTQTPRYLIKTRGQQVTLSCSPISGHRSVSWYQQTPGQGLQFLFEYFSETQRNKGNFPGRFSGRQFSNSRSEMNVSTLELGDSALYLCASSLPGQLSYEQYFGPGTRLTVT.